This is a list of T cell receptor beta chains from one sample in a study of PD-L1 blockade in urothelial cancer. TCRdb keeps only in-frame clones here, not all; method: immunoSEQ multiplex PCR. The table shows some 63,000 clones, with roughly 80% occurring only once. Sequenced material: PBMCs, taken around atezolizumab (anti-PD-L1) treatment. Receptors were obtained from a man aged 65-85 years with urothelial cancer. The CDR3 runs from the conserved cysteine through the conserved F or W. A D gene is named only where the DNA matches it firmly. A row's size may be missing; if present it is once, few, many or a size class.

abundance: .; d_gene: TRBD1; j_gene: TRBJ1-5; v_gene: TRBV7-2; CDR3aa: CASSFAGGGYQPQHF; CDR3nt: TGTGCCAGCAGCTTTGCAGGGGGCGGTTATCAGCCCCAGCATTTT
abundance: .; d_gene: TRBD2; j_gene: TRBJ2-1; v_gene: TRBV14; CDR3aa: CASSPTSGGNNEQFF; CDR3nt: TGTGCCAGCAGCCCGACTAGCGGGGGGAACAATGAGCAGTTCTTC
abundance: .; d_gene: .; j_gene: TRBJ1-1; v_gene: TRBV2; CDR3aa: CASVRQILNTEAFF; CDR3nt: TGTGCCAGCGTCCGACAGATTCTGAACACTGAAGCTTTCTTT
abundance: .; d_gene: .; j_gene: TRBJ2-5; v_gene: TRBV5-8; CDR3aa: CASANPYQETQYF; CDR3nt: TGTGCCAGCGCTAATCCGTACCAAGAGACCCAGTACTTC
abundance: .; d_gene: TRBD1; j_gene: TRBJ2-1; v_gene: TRBV11-3; CDR3aa: CASSQGQAYNEQFF; CDR3nt: TGTGCCAGCAGCCAGGGACAGGCCTACAATGAGCAGTTCTTC
abundance: .; d_gene: .; j_gene: TRBJ1-5; v_gene: TRBV15; CDR3aa: CATSRGPNQPQHF; CDR3nt: TGTGCCACCAGCAGAGGGCCAAATCAGCCCCAGCATTTT
abundance: .; d_gene: TRBD2; j_gene: TRBJ2-5; v_gene: TRBV30; CDR3aa: CAWSPGLAGGLETQYF; CDR3nt: TGTGCCTGGAGTCCGGGACTAGCGGGAGGTTTAGAGACCCAGTACTTC
abundance: .; d_gene: TRBD1; j_gene: TRBJ2-7; v_gene: TRBV5-6; CDR3aa: CASSSTGGNNYEQYF; CDR3nt: TGTGCCAGCAGCTCGACAGGGGGGAACAACTACGAGCAGTACTTC
abundance: .; d_gene: .; j_gene: TRBJ2-7; v_gene: TRBV5-5; CDR3aa: CASSWGDSTYEQYF; CDR3nt: TGTGCCAGCAGCTGGGGGGACAGTACCTACGAGCAGTACTTC
abundance: .; d_gene: TRBD1; j_gene: TRBJ2-7; v_gene: TRBV5-1; CDR3aa: CASSFTGTGAFEQYF; CDR3nt: TGCGCCAGCAGCTTTACCGGGACAGGGGCCTTTGAGCAGTACTTC
abundance: .; d_gene: .; j_gene: TRBJ2-1; v_gene: TRBV7-9; CDR3aa: CASSPWGGVTHNEQFF; CDR3nt: TGTGCCAGCAGCCCGTGGGGGGGCGTGACACACAATGAGCAGTTCTTC
abundance: .; d_gene: TRBD1; j_gene: TRBJ2-7; v_gene: TRBV11-1; CDR3aa: CASSLKTGPYEQYF; CDR3nt: TGTGCCAGCAGCCTAAAGACAGGGCCCTACGAGCAGTACTTC
abundance: .; d_gene: TRBD1; j_gene: TRBJ2-5; v_gene: TRBV5-5; CDR3aa: CASSLATGVVETQYF; CDR3nt: TGTGCCAGCAGCTTGGCGACAGGGGTTGTAGAGACCCAGTACTTC
abundance: .; d_gene: .; j_gene: TRBJ1-2; v_gene: TRBV9; CDR3aa: CASSVATGGTYGYTF; CDR3nt: TGTGCCAGCAGCGTAGCTACCGGGGGGACCTATGGCTACACCTTC
abundance: .; d_gene: TRBD1; j_gene: TRBJ2-4; v_gene: TRBV11-2; CDR3aa: CASSKGSQGVNIQYF; CDR3nt: TGTGCCAGCAGCAAAGGGTCCCAGGGGGTGAACATTCAGTACTTC
abundance: .; d_gene: .; j_gene: TRBJ2-7; v_gene: TRBV27; CDR3aa: CASSLRWSSYEQYF; CDR3nt: TGTGCCAGCAGTTTACGGTGGAGCTCCTACGAGCAGTACTTC
abundance: .; d_gene: TRBD2; j_gene: TRBJ2-5; v_gene: TRBV7-2; CDR3aa: CASSSLAGGPETQYF; CDR3nt: TGTGCCAGCAGCTCTTTAGCGGGAGGGCCGGAGACCCAGTACTTC
abundance: .; d_gene: TRBD1; j_gene: TRBJ1-1; v_gene: TRBV9; CDR3aa: CASSVGTGSDGTEAFF; CDR3nt: TGTGCCAGCAGCGTAGGGACAGGGAGCGATGGGACTGAAGCTTTCTTT
abundance: .; d_gene: TRBD1; j_gene: TRBJ2-1; v_gene: TRBV9; CDR3aa: CASSGYGTVYHREQFF; CDR3nt: TGTGCCAGCAGCGGATACGGGACAGTATATCATCGTGAGCAGTTCTTC
abundance: .; d_gene: .; j_gene: TRBJ2-7; v_gene: TRBV27; CDR3aa: CASSFYRFREVTYEQYF; CDR3nt: TGTGCCAGCAGTTTCTATAGGTTCAGGGAGGTAACGTACGAGCAGTACTTC
abundance: few; d_gene: .; j_gene: TRBJ1-2; v_gene: TRBV29-1; CDR3aa: CSVDLGAGLGYGYTF; CDR3nt: TGCAGCGTTGATCTGGGGGCAGGCCTCGGCTATGGCTACACCTTC
abundance: .; d_gene: .; j_gene: TRBJ1-6; v_gene: TRBV10-3; CDR3aa: CAISGAGMGSPLHF; CDR3nt: TGTGCCATCAGTGGGGCAGGGATGGGTTCACCCCTCCACTTT
abundance: .; d_gene: TRBD1; j_gene: TRBJ1-1; v_gene: TRBV10-3; CDR3aa: CAIRRDRERGTEAFF; CDR3nt: TGTGCCATCAGAAGGGACAGGGAAAGGGGCACTGAAGCTTTCTTT
abundance: .; d_gene: TRBD2; j_gene: TRBJ2-5; v_gene: TRBV7-9; CDR3aa: CASSFSSGGVETQYF; CDR3nt: TGTGCCAGCAGCTTTTCCAGCGGGGGCGTAGAGACCCAGTACTTC
abundance: .; d_gene: TRBD1; j_gene: TRBJ2-3; v_gene: TRBV29-1; CDR3aa: CSVAPGTDNTDTQYF; CDR3nt: TGCAGCGTTGCGCCCGGGACAGACAACACAGATACGCAGTATTTT
abundance: .; d_gene: TRBD1; j_gene: TRBJ2-2; v_gene: TRBV5-1; CDR3aa: CASSLGDRENTGELFF; CDR3nt: TGCGCCAGCAGCTTGGGGGACAGGGAGAACACCGGGGAGCTGTTTTTT
abundance: .; d_gene: .; j_gene: TRBJ2-3; v_gene: TRBV25-1; CDR3aa: CASSDKDTQYF; CDR3nt: TGTGCCAGCAGTGATAAAGATACGCAGTATTTT
abundance: .; d_gene: .; j_gene: TRBJ2-1; v_gene: TRBV5-6; CDR3aa: CASSLGGPVDNEQFF; CDR3nt: TGTGCCAGCAGCTTGGGGGGGCCGGTAGACAATGAGCAGTTCTTC
abundance: .; d_gene: TRBD1; j_gene: TRBJ1-1; v_gene: TRBV18; CDR3aa: CASRQGRTEAFF; CDR3nt: TGTGCCAGCCGACAGGGGAGGACTGAAGCTTTCTTT
abundance: .; d_gene: TRBD2; j_gene: TRBJ2-1; v_gene: TRBV5-4; CDR3aa: CASSMLAGGGEQFF; CDR3nt: TGTGCCAGCAGCATGTTAGCGGGAGGTGGTGAGCAGTTCTTC
abundance: .; d_gene: TRBD2; j_gene: TRBJ2-1; v_gene: TRBV6-5; CDR3aa: CASIPSGSSYNEQFF; CDR3nt: TGTGCCAGCATCCCTAGCGGGAGCTCCTACAATGAGCAGTTCTTC
abundance: .; d_gene: TRBD2; j_gene: TRBJ2-3; v_gene: TRBV7-8; CDR3aa: CASSLLAGSTDTQYF; CDR3nt: TGTGCCAGCAGCCTATTAGCGGGGAGCACAGATACGCAGTATTTT
abundance: once; d_gene: TRBD2; j_gene: TRBJ2-2; v_gene: TRBV18; CDR3aa: CASSHSKREGGELFF; CDR3nt: TGTGCCAGCTCACACTCAAAGCGGGAAGGCGGGGAGCTGTTTTTT
abundance: .; d_gene: TRBD2; j_gene: TRBJ2-5; v_gene: TRBV7-3; CDR3aa: CASSLTSASGETQYF; CDR3nt: TGTGCCAGCAGCTTAACGTCCGCTAGCGGAGAGACCCAGTACTTC
abundance: .; d_gene: TRBD2; j_gene: TRBJ2-7; v_gene: TRBV7-9; CDR3aa: CASSKSLAGDEQYF; CDR3nt: TGTGCCAGCAGCAAATCACTAGCGGGGGACGAGCAGTACTTC
abundance: .; d_gene: .; j_gene: TRBJ1-4; v_gene: TRBV5-6; CDR3aa: CASSFLEGNQKLFF; CDR3nt: TGTGCCAGCAGCTTTCTGGAGGGAAATCAAAAACTGTTTTTT
abundance: .; d_gene: .; j_gene: TRBJ2-7; v_gene: TRBV6-6; CDR3aa: CASSQTGHLSYEQYF; CDR3nt: TGTGCCAGCAGTCAGACAGGCCACCTCTCCTACGAGCAGTACTTC
abundance: .; d_gene: .; j_gene: TRBJ2-7; v_gene: TRBV5-1; CDR3aa: CASSPPWSNEQYF; CDR3nt: TGCGCCAGCAGCCCCCCCTGGAGTAACGAGCAGTACTTC
abundance: .; d_gene: .; j_gene: TRBJ1-2; v_gene: TRBV5-6; CDR3aa: CASIRQTNYGYTF; CDR3nt: TGTGCCAGCATCCGACAGACCAACTATGGCTACACCTTC
abundance: .; d_gene: TRBD1; j_gene: TRBJ1-3; v_gene: TRBV9; CDR3aa: CASSVDQGGLSGNTIYF; CDR3nt: TGTGCCAGCAGCGTAGACCAGGGGGGTCTCTCTGGAAACACCATATATTTT
abundance: .; d_gene: TRBD2; j_gene: TRBJ2-5; v_gene: TRBV5-6; CDR3aa: CASSLVGREAGETQYF; CDR3nt: TGTGCCAGCAGCTTGGTAGGGCGGGAGGCTGGGGAGACCCAGTACTTC
abundance: .; d_gene: .; j_gene: TRBJ2-5; v_gene: TRBV4-1; CDR3aa: CASSQGLTQGGAETQYF; CDR3nt: TGCGCCAGCAGCCAAGGGCTGACTCAGGGAGGTGCGGAGACCCAGTACTTC
abundance: .; d_gene: TRBD1; j_gene: TRBJ2-5; v_gene: TRBV7-3; CDR3aa: CASSLTGTGGLETQYF; CDR3nt: TGTGCCAGCAGCTTAACCGGGACAGGGGGATTAGAGACCCAGTACTTC
abundance: few; d_gene: TRBD2; j_gene: TRBJ2-3; v_gene: TRBV4-3; CDR3aa: CASSQASGSPTDTQYF; CDR3nt: TGCGCCAGCAGCCAAGCTAGCGGGAGTCCAACAGATACGCAGTATTTT
abundance: .; d_gene: TRBD2; j_gene: TRBJ2-7; v_gene: TRBV25-1; CDR3aa: CASSEFLAGVYEQYF; CDR3nt: TGTGCCAGCAGTGAATTTCTAGCGGGAGTCTACGAGCAGTACTTC